This is a list of T cell receptor beta chains from one sample in a study of cytomegalovirus exposure and HLA in healthy donors. The protocol was immunoSEQ multiplex PCR, while the TCRdb copy is restricted to in-frame clones and leaves out a portion. Of some 170,000 clones in the sample, 79% were seen once. The sequenced material came from PBMCs. The receptors shown here come from a man aged 40-50 years in good health and CMV-seronegative. The CDR3 runs from the conserved cysteine through the conserved F or W. The D gene is left open where the match is weak. Not all rows give a size; the values are once, few, many and, for expanded clones, a class.

clone_size	v_call	j_call	d_call	cdr3_nt	cdr3_aa
-	TRBV27	TRBJ1-2	TRBD1	TGTGCCACCTCGACAGGGGGCGATTATGGCTACACCTTC	CATSTGGDYGYTF
-	TRBV5-1	TRBJ2-6	-	TGCGCCAGCAGCTCCACAGGGTCTGGGGCCAACGTCCTGACTTTC	CASSSTGSGANVLTF
-	TRBV30	TRBJ1-1	-	TGTGCCTGGAGGTATCCTGAAGCTTTCTTT	CAWRYPEAFF
-	TRBV19	TRBJ1-5	-	TGTGCCAGTAGTATAAGCCCCACAGGTAGCAATCAGCCCCAGCATTTT	CASSISPTGSNQPQHF
-	TRBV2	TRBJ2-1	TRBD2	TGTGCCAGCGGACTAGCGGGAGCCAACATAGCCTACAATGAGCAGTTCTTC	CASGLAGANIAYNEQFF
-	TRBV4-2	TRBJ1-5	-	TGTGCCAGCAGCCCCTCCCTAACAGGCTCCGTAGCTCAGCCCCAGCATTTT	CASSPSLTGSVAQPQHF
-	TRBV5-6	TRBJ2-1	TRBD2	TGTGCCAGCAGGCGTACTGGATGGCGGGAGGACTACAATGAGCAGTTCTTC	CASRRTGWREDYNEQFF
-	TRBV28	TRBJ1-2	-	TGTGCCAGTACAGACCATAACTATGGCTACACCTTC	CASTDHNYGYTF
-	TRBV7-9	TRBJ2-3	TRBD2	TGTGCCAGCAGCCCTTCAGCGGGAGCAGATACGCAGTATTTT	CASSPSAGADTQYF
few	TRBV10-3	TRBJ2-1	TRBD2	TGTGCCATCAGGCGGGAGGGTGATGAGCAGTTCTTC	CAIRREGDEQFF
-	TRBV5-8	TRBJ2-2	TRBD1	TGTGCCAGCAGCCGCGGACAGGGTTGGATCGGGGAGCTGTTTTTT	CASSRGQGWIGELFF
-	TRBV7-9	TRBJ2-7	-	TGTGCCAGCAGCCATACTAACGAGCAGTACTTC	CASSHTNEQYF
-	TRBV6-5	TRBJ2-5	-	TGTGCCAGCAGACCCCTAGGGGTACAAGAGACCCAGTACTTC	CASRPLGVQETQYF
-	TRBV28	TRBJ1-6	-	TGTGCCAGCAGTTTAAGTTCTCGTACAGGGCCTCTATTTAGTTCACCCCTCCACTTT	CASSLSSRTGPLFSSPLHF
-	TRBV30	TRBJ1-2	TRBD1	TGTGCCTCAATAGGGGGGGACAGGGATTCCTATGGCTACACCTTC	CASIGGDRDSYGYTF
-	TRBV11-2	TRBJ2-3	-	TGTGCCAGCAGCTTATCCCCTCTTTCGACTGCCACAGATACGCAGTATTTT	CASSLSPLSTATDTQYF
-	TRBV5-1	TRBJ2-7	-	TGCGCCAGCAGCTTTAGTAGGCAGGGGACGACCTACGAGCAGTACTTC	CASSFSRQGTTYEQYF
-	TRBV13	TRBJ1-6	TRBD1	TGTGCCAGCAGCGTAGGAGGGACAGCCCGCAATTCACCCCTCCACTTT	CASSVGGTARNSPLHF
once	TRBV5-4	TRBJ2-1	TRBD1	TGTGCCAGCAGCTCAAGGGACAGGGGCTACAATGAGCAGTTCTTC	CASSSRDRGYNEQFF
few	TRBV4-1	TRBJ1-2	-	TGCGCCAGCAGCCAGGCCCCCACTAACTATGGCTACACCTTC	CASSQAPTNYGYTF
-	TRBV7-9	TRBJ1-4	TRBD1	TGTTCCAGCAGCTTATGGACAGGGGGCGGAAAACTGTTTTTT	CSSSLWTGGGKLFF
few	TRBV19	TRBJ1-1	-	TGTGCCAGTGGCCCGCAGGGCACAGCCACTGAAGCTTTCTTT	CASGPQGTATEAFF
once	TRBV28	TRBJ2-2	-	TGTGCCAGCAGACCTTTAGGAGGAGGCAACACCGGGGAGCTGTTTTTT	CASRPLGGGNTGELFF
-	TRBV4-2	TRBJ2-1	-	TGTGCCAGCAGCCAAGAGGCCGGCTGGGGGCGGAGTGAGCAGTTCTTC	CASSQEAGWGRSEQFF
-	TRBV4-3	TRBJ2-1	TRBD2	TGCGCCAGCAGCCAAGATTCGAGACTAGCGGGGTATGAGCAGTTCTTC	CASSQDSRLAGYEQFF
-	TRBV5-1	TRBJ2-7	-	TGCGCCAGCAGCTTGGGACCTTCTTGGCTGACAAGTGAAGAGCAGTACTTC	CASSLGPSWLTSEEQYF
-	TRBV25-1	TRBJ1-5	-	TGTGCCAGCAGTCAGGGGATTAATCAGCCCCAGCATTTT	CASSQGINQPQHF
few	TRBV18	TRBJ1-5	-	TGTGCCAGCTCACCAGGGGGCGATGGCAATCAGCCCCAGCATTTT	CASSPGGDGNQPQHF
-	TRBV18	TRBJ1-5	TRBD1	TGTGCCAGCTCACCCCTACCGACTCCCGGGACAGGGAATCAGCCCCAGCATTTT	CASSPLPTPGTGNQPQHF
-	TRBV27	TRBJ1-2	-	TGTGCCAGCACCCTTTCGGAGGGTAACTATGGCTACACCTTC	CASTLSEGNYGYTF
-	TRBV9	TRBJ2-7	TRBD1	TGTGCCAGCAGCGCCTCTGGGACAGGAGGCGAGCAGTACTTC	CASSASGTGGEQYF
-	TRBV30	TRBJ2-3	TRBD2	TGTGCCTGGTCGGGCGGGGGGACAGATACGCAGTATTTT	CAWSGGGTDTQYF
few	TRBV11-3	TRBJ1-2	-	TGTGCCAGCAGCTCCCGGCAGGCCCTCAGTGGCTACACCTTC	CASSSRQALSGYTF
once	TRBV7-2	TRBJ2-4	-	TGTGCCAGCAGCTTAGAGAGGGCTTGGCGGAACATTCAGTACTTC	CASSLERAWRNIQYF
-	TRBV7-2	TRBJ1-4	TRBD1	TGTGCCAGCAGGATTGGGGTTACAGGGGTGGGCGAAAAACTGTTTTTT	CASRIGVTGVGEKLFF
-	TRBV4-3	TRBJ2-3	-	TGCGCCAGCAGCCAAGATTGGAGACAGCACACAGATACGCAGTATTTT	CASSQDWRQHTDTQYF
-	TRBV28	TRBJ2-7	-	TGTGCCAGCAGTTCCTCCAGGGGAAACTACGAGCAGTACTTC	CASSSSRGNYEQYF
-	TRBV11-2	TRBJ1-1	-	TGTGCCAGCAGCCGAAGCGGGATCACAAACACTGAAGCTTTCTTT	CASSRSGITNTEAFF
-	TRBV2	TRBJ2-1	-	TGTGCCAGCAGAGAGACAGGACAATACAATGAGCAGTTCTTC	CASRETGQYNEQFF
-	TRBV19	TRBJ2-1	TRBD2	TGTGCCAGTAGTGCCACCCCCAGCGGGAGGTCGCTCTACAATGAGCAGTTCTTC	CASSATPSGRSLYNEQFF
-	TRBV10-3	TRBJ2-7	TRBD1	TGTGCCAGCGACAGGGGGCAGGAGGACGAGCAGTACTTC	CASDRGQEDEQYF
-	TRBV14	TRBJ2-5	TRBD2	TGTGCCAGCAGCCGTATAGCGGGAGGCAGGGAGACCCAGTACTTC	CASSRIAGGRETQYF
few	TRBV6-1	TRBJ1-1	TRBD1	TGTGCCAGCAGGGACAGGGGGCTGAACACTGAAGCTTTCTTT	CASRDRGLNTEAFF
-	TRBV7-8	TRBJ1-4	-	TGTGCCAGCAGCTCGGGACAACCAACTAATGAAAAACTGTTTTTT	CASSSGQPTNEKLFF
once	TRBV5-5	TRBJ2-7	TRBD2	TGTGCCAGCAGCACCAAACTAGCGTCTTACAGCCACGAGCAGTACTTC	CASSTKLASYSHEQYF
once	TRBV6-5	TRBJ1-4	TRBD1	TGTGCCAGCAGTGTCGACAGGGATTTCGAAAAACTGTTTTTT	CASSVDRDFEKLFF